This TCR beta chain originates from a study of T-cell reconstitution after alpha-beta-depleted transplantation in children. Study-level results: One year after transplant, T-cell counts and diversity came mostly from newly produced T cells. Reportedly, roughly two months post-transplant, alpha-beta T cells arose from several hundred expanded graft clones.

Trimming took 4 bases from V and 4 from J; bases not matched to a gene: 7. The CDR3 is 15 amino acids. Using unique molecular identifiers, the investigators prepared the TCRbeta library. TCRdb reanalysed the PCR reads using MiXCR and keeps one entry per CDR3 protein. The sample has about 200,000 distinct CDR3 sequences, around 7% seen once. This clonotype was recorded many times. Its antigen is as yet unknown. The receptor comes from a boy younger than 10 with acute lymphoblastic leukemia, due to receive a stem cell transplant. The specimen was PBMCs, collected before TCRalphabeta/CD19-depleted stem cell transplant. The V gene is TRBV12-3 or TRBV12-4, the J gene TRBJ2-5; 9 nucleotides agree with TRBD2. The CDR3 DNA sequence: TGTGCCAGCAGTTCCGGGACTAGCATTCGAGAGACCCAGTACTTC. The encoded protein is CASSSGTSIRETQYF.